Below are 13 T cell receptor beta chains sequenced from a single sample in a study of radiation and T cells in renal cell carcinoma. Profiling relied on immunoSEQ multiplex PCR, and the TCRdb table lists in-frame clones only, not all of them. Of 87,000 or so clones listed, approximately 86% were seen once; the top ten hold approximately 8.1%. The time point denotes: baseline pretreatment blood. The treatment here: 15 Gy SBRT to primary tumor, nephrectomy 4 weeks later. The sequences come from blood, collected from a patient whose treatment included radiotherapy and nephrectomy. The source of these receptors is a man in his forties or fifties with renal cell carcinoma.

V usage is TRBV10-1 and J usage is TRBJ2-3, with 8 bases aligning to TRBD1. The CDR3 has 13 residues. CDR1 WNHNN and CDR2 SYGVQD come from the germline V gene (reference sequence). The V gene end was trimmed by 5 bases and the J gene end by 9 bases; junction bases not matched to a gene: 7. The CDR3 loop is CASSTQGAFTQYF. DNA for the CDR3: TGCGCCAGCAGTACCCAGGGGGCCTTCACGCAGTATTTT.

The chain links TRBV27 to TRBJ2-1; 14 bases fit TRBD2. This CDR3 is 18 amino acids long. The ends lost 5 bases at V and 4 bases at J; junction bases unmatched: 10. CDR1 is MNHEY and CDR2 is SMNVEV in the germline V gene (reference sequence). The CDR3 nucleotides are TGTGCCAGCAGTAAAACCGGGACTAGCGGGAGTCCGTACAATGAGCAGTTCTTC. Translated: CASSKTGTSGSPYNEQFF.

This CDR3 reads CASSYRGAGNTIYF. As DNA, the CDR3 is TGTGCCAGCAGCTACCGAGGGGCCGGAAACACCATATATTTT. The V and J genes are TRBV28 and TRBJ1-3; D is perhaps TRBD1 (5 bases). Germline lookup yields CDR1 MDHEN and CDR2 SYDVKM. The CDR3 is 14 residues long. Trimming stripped 6 bases from V and 4 bases from J, with 13 bases between.

The rearrangement joins TRBV28 to TRBJ2-5; D unresolved. Germline assignment: CDR1 MDHEN and CDR2 SYDVKM. The CDR3 extends over 15 amino acids. V lost 5 bases to trimming and J lost 2 bases, with 15 bases between them. The CDR3 reads CASSPRVRRQETQYF. The CDR3 nucleotides read TGTGCCAGCAGTCCACGGGTGCGCAGACAAGAGACCCAGTACTTC.

The V and J genes are TRBV6-6 and TRBJ2-2; D is undetermined. Trimming pared 0 bases from V and 8 bases from J, leaving 10 bases between. The CDR3 covers 14 residues. The germline V gene encodes CDR1 MNHNY and CDR2 SVGAGI (reference sequence). The CDR3 DNA sequence: TGTGCCAGCAGTTACTCGGACCCATTAGGGGAGCTGTTTTTT. Protein sequence: CASSYSDPLGELFF.

The chain has TRBV4-1 and TRBJ1-2; no firm D call. V was trimmed by 0 bases and J by 4 bases, leaving 3 bases between them. The CDR3 runs 12 residues. CDR1 is MGHRA and CDR2 is YSYEKL in the germline V gene. The CDR3 protein is CASSQDSYGYTF. The DNA of the CDR3 is TGCGCCAGCAGCCAAGACAGCTATGGCTACACCTTC.

This clone was seen only once. The chain carries TRBV19 and TRBJ2-3, with 8 positions matching TRBD1. Germline V lookup: CDR1 LNHDA, CDR2 SQIVND (reference sequence). V trimming: 2 bases; J trimming: 4 bases; junction bases outside the gene matches: 5. The CDR3 loop spans 15 amino acids. The CDR3 region has the DNA TGTGCCAGTAGTATATGGACAGGGTCTCCAGATACGCAGTATTTT. As protein: CASSIWTGSPDTQYF.

This chain joins TRBV19 and TRBJ1-5, with D perhaps TRBD1 (5 bases). The CDR3 is 14 residues long. Germline values: CDR1 LNHDA, CDR2 SQIVND (reference sequence). V dropped 4 bases and J dropped 3 bases, with 10 bases sitting between them. CDR3 sequence (DNA): TGTGCCAGTAGTAAGGGGATATTCAATCAGCCCCAGCATTTT. Translated: CASSKGIFNQPQHF.

V gene TRBV13 combines with J gene TRBJ2-2; D unresolved. V shed 0 bases and J shed 3 bases, with 11 bases lying between them. From germline, CDR1 is PRHDT and CDR2 FYEKMQ (reference sequence). The CDR3 spans 16 residues. This CDR3 reads CASSLGGRSYTGELFF. DNA of the CDR3: TGTGCCAGCAGCTTAGGCGGGCGCAGTTACACCGGGGAGCTGTTTTTT.

This clone was seen a single time. This sequence joins TRBV19 and TRBJ2-7; no reliable D call. The CDR3 runs to 14 residues. Trimming took off 4 bases at V and 3 bases at J, with 13 bases between the two ends. CDR1 and CDR2 (germline): LNHDA, SQIVND (reference sequence). The CDR3 nucleotides read TGTGCCAGTAGTAAGGACGGTTACATCTACGAGCAGTACTTC. It specifies CASSKDGYIYEQYF.

This rearrangement joins TRBV28 to TRBJ2-2, with TRBD1 matching 7 bases. J was trimmed by 5 bases and V by 6 bases; bases with no gene match: 9. The CDR3 has 15 amino acids. Per the germline V gene, CDR1 is MDHEN and CDR2 is SYDVKM. The CDR3 region is CASSPPTGRTGELFF. CDR3 in DNA: TGTGCCAGCAGCCCTCCGACAGGGCGGACCGGGGAGCTGTTTTTT.

The chain couples TRBV19 to TRBJ2-7; the match to TRBD2 covers 8 bases. Germline loops: CDR1 LNHDA, CDR2 SQIVND (reference sequence). The CDR3 loop spans 15 amino acids. Unmatched junction bases numbered 8, after V lost 4 bases and J lost 3 bases. The CDR3 coding sequence is TGTGCCAGTAGTACCCGGGGGGGACGTAACTACGAGCAGTACTTC. It translates to CASSTRGGRNYEQYF.

The CDR3 DNA follows: TGTGCCAGCAGCTTAGCATTAACCGGGACAGTCCCCGAGCAGTACTTC. Amino acids: CASSLALTGTVPEQYF. V and J are TRBV11-3 and TRBJ2-7, with 7 bases matching TRBD1. The CDR3 spans 16 residues. V trimming: 1 base; J trimming: 6 bases; junction bases outside the gene matches: 12. Germline CDR1 reads SGHNT; CDR2 reads YENEEA.